Shown below are 27 T cell receptor beta chains from a single sample sequenced in a study of blood T cell repertoires in COVID-19. Sequencing used immunoSEQ multiplex PCR; TCRdb keeps in-frame clones, though not all of them. The sample includes tens of thousands of clones, around 90% of them seen just once. The sample comprised peripheral blood. The source of these receptors is a human donor in a cohort sampled during active COVID-19.

This chain joins TRBV19 and TRBJ1-2, with 9 bases matching TRBD1. Trimming at V came to 7 bases and at J to 4 bases, leaving 16 bases not matched to a gene. CDR1 and CDR2 from the germline V gene are LNHDA and SQIVND (reference sequence). The CDR3 length is 17 residues. The CDR3 DNA reads TGTGCCAGTATCCCCTCCGGGACAGGGCCTGCCCTCTATGGCTACACCTTC. Protein product: CASIPSGTGPALYGYTF.

The chain uses TRBV5-4 and TRBJ2-3; the D is unclear. Germline V gene sequence: CDR1 SGHNT, CDR2 YYREEE (reference sequence). V lost 0 bases, J lost 4 bases, and 9 bases lay in between. The CDR3 has 14 residues. DNA of the CDR3: TGTGCCAGCAGCTTGGCCCAGCGTCCAGATACGCAGTATTTT. Translating it yields CASSLAQRPDTQYF.

This clone was recorded only once. The chain recombines TRBV5-1 with TRBJ2-5; TRBD2 matches at 14 bases. Germline values: CDR1 SGHRS, CDR2 YFSETQ. Losses at the gene ends were 3 bases for V and 5 bases for J; bases not matched to a gene: 12. CDR3 size: 18 residues. This chain's CDR3 is CASSSRLAGGPGEETQYF. For the CDR3, the DNA is TGCGCCAGCAGCTCCCGACTAGCGGGGGGGCCAGGGGAGGAGACCCAGTACTTC.

This clone has only one observation. The chain joins TRBV9 to TRBJ2-1; possible D gene TRBD2, 5 bases. The germline V gene encodes CDR1 SGDLS and CDR2 YYNGEE. The V and J ends lost 1 base and 9 bases respectively, with 23 bases between them. The CDR3 loop spans 17 amino acids. CDR3 DNA sequence: TGTGCCAGCAGCGTACAAGGTGGAGGCGTCAGAAGCACTGAGCAGTTCTTC. This translates into CASSVQGGGVRSTEQFF.

The chain uses TRBV27 and TRBJ1-1; D may be TRBD1 (5 bases). V lost 8 bases and J 4 bases, leaving 14 bases between the germline ends. The CDR3 length is 13 residues. Germline values: CDR1 MNHEY, CDR2 SMNVEV (reference sequence). CDR3 residues: CASARGGVTEAFF. CDR3 DNA: TGTGCCAGCGCGCGCGGGGGGGTCACTGAAGCTTTCTTT.

The chain joins TRBV11-3 to TRBJ2-3, with 10 bases identical to TRBD2. Germline V gene lookup returns CDR1 SGHNT and CDR2 YENEEA. This CDR3 has 15 residues. J gave up 8 bases and V 2 bases, and 7 bases lay outside the gene matches. This CDR3 reads CASSLSGLAGVTQYF. CDR3 DNA sequence: TGTGCCAGCAGCTTAAGTGGTCTAGCGGGGGTTACGCAGTATTTT.

The rearrangement links TRBV19 to TRBJ2-1; weak D call: TRBD1 (5 bases). Between the trimmed V and J ends, which lost 1 base and 7 bases, there was a span of 20 bases. Looked up from germline, CDR1 is LNHDA and CDR2 is SQIVND (reference sequence). This CDR3 is 17 amino acids long. The CDR3 is CASSIGSLVGLRNEQFF. The CDR3, as DNA: TGTGCCAGTAGTATAGGCAGTTTGGTGGGGCTACGGAATGAGCAGTTCTTC. The full variable domain, with the rest looked up from reference TRBV19 and TRBJ2-1, is DGGITQSPKYLFRKEGQNVTLSCEQNLNHDAMYWYRQDPGQGLRLIYYSQIVNDFQKGDIAEGYSVSREKKESFPLTVTSAQKNPTAFYLCASSIGSLVGLRNEQFFGPGTRLTVL.

The gene calls are TRBV19 and TRBJ1-1; no reliable D call. The CDR3 loop spans 12 amino acids. V gave up 5 bases and J gave up 13 bases, with 17 bases separating them. Germline V gene sequence: CDR1 LNHDA, CDR2 SQIVND (reference sequence). DNA of the CDR3: TGTGCCAGTAGTGGCCAGGACTCGGATCGTTTCTTT. This encodes CASSGQDSDRFF.

V gene TRBV6-1 combines with J gene TRBJ1-1; the D gene is possibly TRBD1 (5 bases). The CDR3 loop spans 15 amino acids. Germline V gives CDR1 MNHNS, CDR2 SASEGT. With 1 base removed from V and 4 bases from J, the gap between germline ends came to 13 bases. CDR3 in amino acids: CASSEEGMVGTEAFF. CDR3 coding DNA: TGTGCCAGCAGTGAAGAGGGGATGGTCGGCACTGAAGCTTTCTTT.

The genes are TRBV14 and TRBJ1-1; 9 nucleotides align to TRBD1. Trimming cost V 4 bases and J 4 bases; bases outside gene matches: 4. CDR3 size: 14 residues. Germline lookup yields CDR1 SGHDN and CDR2 FVKESK. The CDR3 sequence: CASSLGQGITEAFF. DNA of the CDR3: TGTGCCAGCAGCCTAGGACAGGGGATCACTGAAGCTTTCTTT.

The rearrangement uses TRBV19 and TRBJ1-5, with 8 bases aligning to TRBD1. The germline V gene encodes CDR1 LNHDA and CDR2 SQIVND (reference sequence). The J segment lost 10 bases and the V segment lost 3 bases, leaving 8 bases of the junction unmatched. The CDR3 has 14 amino acids. The CDR3 coding sequence is TGTGCCAGTAGTATGACGGGACAGGCCAACCCCCAGCATTTT. Its protein product is CASSMTGQANPQHF.

This sequence joins TRBV6-5 and TRBJ2-5, with 10 positions matching TRBD2. Losses at the gene ends were 2 bases for V and 5 bases for J; bases not matched to a gene: 5. This CDR3 has 15 amino acids. Germline CDR1 and CDR2: MNHEY and SVGAGI. Here the CDR3 DNA reads TGTGCCAGCAGTTACGGCAGCGGGGGGGCGGAGACCCAGTACTTC. It yields the protein CASSYGSGGAETQYF.

The rearrangement links TRBV11-2 to TRBJ2-3; TRBD2 matches at 14 bases. The germline gives CDR1 SGHAT, CDR2 FQNNGV. CDR3 length: 17 residues. V shed 5 bases and J 6 bases; nucleotides not matched to a gene: 10. CDR3 amino acids: CASSTRTSGGPLDTQYF. CDR3 in DNA: TGTGCCAGCAGCACTCGGACTAGCGGGGGGCCGCTGGATACGCAGTATTTT.

CDR3 in amino acids: CSVEVGQGARETQYF. For the CDR3, the DNA is TGCAGCGTTGAAGTAGGACAGGGGGCGCGAGAGACCCAGTACTTC. The V gene is TRBV29-1, the J gene TRBJ2-5; 11 positions match TRBD1. The V gene end was trimmed by 1 base and the J gene end by 4 bases; junction bases not matched to a gene: 5. This CDR3 region has 15 residues. Germline values: CDR1 SQVTM, CDR2 ANQGSEA. The full variable domain, its missing parts supplied by reference TRBV29-1 and TRBJ2-5, is SAVISQKPSRDICQRGTSLTIQCQVDSQVTMMFWYRQQPGQSLTLIATANQGSEATYESGFVIDKFPISRPNLTFSTLTVSNMSPEDSSIYLCSVEVGQGARETQYFGPGTRLLVL.

This chain connects TRBV12-5 to TRBJ1-1; no clear D gene. Trimming pared 2 bases from V and 1 base from J, leaving 17 bases between. This CDR3 has 17 amino acids. Per the germline V gene, CDR1 is LGHNT and CDR2 is FRNRAP. CDR3 amino acids: CASGLKTAEVRNTEAFF. The CDR3 DNA follows: TGTGCTAGTGGTTTGAAGACTGCAGAGGTTAGGAACACTGAAGCTTTCTTT.

The chain recombines TRBV6-4 with TRBJ2-2, with 9 bases that match TRBD1. The length of the CDR3 is 14 residues. V shed 8 bases and J 6 bases; nucleotides not matched to a gene: 7. Germline V gene sequence: CDR1 MRHNA, CDR2 SNTAGT. The DNA for the CDR3 is TGTGCCAGCCGCAGACAGGGGGACGCCGGGGAGCTGTTTTTT. Protein product: CASRRQGDAGELFF.

The gene calls are TRBV15 and TRBJ1-4; TRBD1 might be the D (6 bases). The germline V gene encodes CDR1 LNHNV and CDR2 YYDKDF (reference sequence). Trimming cost V 3 bases and J 4 bases, with 15 bases left between them. This CDR3 is 16 amino acids long. This chain's CDR3 is CATSSQSGGSNEKLFF. The CDR3 DNA reads as TGTGCCACCAGCAGTCAAAGCGGGGGCAGTAATGAAAAACTGTTTTTT.

The chain links TRBV2 to TRBJ2-1; D perhaps matches TRBD2 (7 bases). The germline V gene has CDR1 SNHLY and CDR2 FYNNEI. CDR3 length: 13 amino acids. Trimming shortened V by 8 bases and J by 9 bases, and 17 bases separated the two germline ends. This CDR3 reads CASGGGPFGEQFF. CDR3 sequence (DNA): TGTGCCAGCGGGGGGGGGCCTTTCGGTGAGCAGTTCTTC.

As for this clone: Relative to the germline gene, one junction end is altered; a read error may explain this. The chain has TRBV25-1 and TRBJ1-2; tentatively, D is TRBD1 (5 bases). Germline CDR1 reads MGHDK; CDR2 reads SYGVNS. The CDR3 covers 14 residues. The DNA for the CDR3 is TGTGCCAGCAGTGAATCGGAGGGCACGGGGGTGTGTGCCTTC. It is translated as CASSESEGTGVCAF.

The DNA of the CDR3 is TGTGCCAGCAGCTTTGGACAGGGGTGGGATGAGCAGTTCTTC. It codes for CASSFGQGWDEQFF. The chain couples TRBV11-3 to TRBJ2-1, with TRBD1 matching 9 bases. Trimming cost V 3 bases and J 8 bases; bases outside gene matches: 5. Per germline, CDR1 SGHNT and CDR2 YENEEA. The CDR3 contains 14 residues. Combining the CDR3 with reference TRBV11-3 and TRBJ2-1 gives the whole variable domain EAGVVQSPRYKIIEKKQPVAFWCNPISGHNTLYWYLQNLGQGPELLIRYENEEAVDDSQLPKDRFSAERLKGVDSTLKIQPAELGDSAVYLCASSFGQGWDEQFFGPGTRLTVL.

The table lists this clone with a few counts. This sequence joins TRBV11-2 and TRBJ1-1; the D gene is possibly TRBD1 (5 bases). Trimming pared 5 bases from V and 5 bases from J, leaving 18 bases between. Germline values: CDR1 SGHAT, CDR2 FQNNGV. The CDR3 is 15 amino acids. The CDR3 loop reads CASSRARGGGTEAFF. CDR3 sequence (DNA): TGTGCCAGCAGCCGAGCGCGGGGCGGCGGTACTGAAGCTTTCTTT.

This chain joins TRBV9 and TRBJ2-7; 11 bases line up with TRBD2. Germline V CDR1 and CDR2: SGDLS, YYNGEE. The V and J ends lost 4 bases and 3 bases, in that order; junction bases with no gene match: 6. The CDR3 is made up of 15 amino acids. The CDR3 reads CASSTGTSGSYEQYF. Here the CDR3 DNA reads TGTGCCAGCAGCACAGGGACTAGCGGAAGCTACGAGCAGTACTTC.

The rearrangement joins TRBV28 to TRBJ2-6; D call uncertain. Germline CDR1 is MDHEN and CDR2 is SYDVKM. The V end was cut by 5 bases, the J end by 0 bases, with 8 bases between. The CDR3 is 15 residues long. CDR3 residues: CASSLRVSGANVLTF. The CDR3 DNA is TGTGCCAGCAGTCTCCGGGTCTCTGGGGCCAACGTCCTGACTTTC. The full variable domain, completed using reference TRBV28 and TRBJ2-6, is DVKVTQSSRYLVKRTGEKVFLECVQDMDHENMFWYRQDPGLGLRLIYFSYDVKMKEKGDIPEGYSVSREKKERFSLILESASTNQTSMYLCASSLRVSGANVLTFGAGSRLTVL.

The V gene is TRBV19, the J gene TRBJ1-1, with 8 bases identical to TRBD1. Germline lookup yields CDR1 LNHDA and CDR2 SQIVND (reference sequence). The ends lost 5 bases at V and 6 bases at J; junction bases unmatched: 2. This CDR3 contains 12 residues. For the CDR3, the DNA is TGTGCCAGTAGTGACAGGGGAGCTGAAGCTTTCTTT. Amino acid sequence: CASSDRGAEAFF.

The chain is built from TRBV18 and TRBJ1-1; 10 bases match TRBD1. V shed 2 bases and J 0 bases; nucleotides not matched to a gene: 6. Germline-derived CDR1 and CDR2 are KGHSH and LQKENI. CDR3 length equals 17 residues. CDR3 in amino acids: CASSPGRQGAMNTEAFF. In DNA, the CDR3 is TGTGCCAGCTCACCAGGAAGACAGGGGGCAATGAACACTGAAGCTTTCTTT.

This sequence joins TRBV7-2 and TRBJ1-1; 10 nucleotides line up with TRBD1. V was clipped by 4 bases and J by 11 bases; unmatched bases: 10. There are 14 residues in the CDR3. Per germline, CDR1 SGHTA and CDR2 FQGNSA. The CDR3 region has the DNA TGTGCCAGCAGCTCAAGACAGGGGGCGGCGGTCGCTTTCTTT. Encoded protein: CASSSRQGAAVAFF.

This sequence joins TRBV7-8 and TRBJ1-1; tentatively, D is TRBD1 (6 bases). Germline lookup yields CDR1 SGHVS and CDR2 FQNEAQ. The CDR3 length is 15 residues. V gave up 1 base and J gave up 4 bases, with 13 bases separating them. CDR3 nucleotides: TGTGCCAGCAGCTTAGGATCCCTACAGGGCACTGAAGCTTTCTTT. Translation: CASSLGSLQGTEAFF.